The clone carrying this T cell receptor beta chain has just one count. The sample comes from a study of blood T cell repertoires in COVID-19. Study-level information: Samples taken during acute and convalescent COVID-19 were collected in the United States, Italy and Spain. Sources were T cells, B-cell-depleted T cells, or PBMCs; the material itself was cDNA or gDNA.

Trimming took off 0 bases at V and 4 bases at J, with 10 bases between the two ends. Germline CDR1 is MNHEY and CDR2 is SVGAGI. The CDR3 runs to 15 residues. The method was immunoSEQ multiplex PCR; TCRdb's version includes in-frame clones alone and lacks a portion of them. The repertoire has 150,000 to 200,000 clones, roughly nine tenths of them found once; the top ten carry almost 1%. Input material: peripheral blood. This sequence joins TRBV6-5 and TRBJ1-5, with D maybe TRBD1 (5 bases). This clonotype originated in a man between 18 and 35 years old with acute or convalescent COVID-19. In nucleotides, the CDR3 is TGTGCCAGCAGTTACTCCCTAGACAGAAATCAGCCCCAGCATTTT. Translation gives CASSYSLDRNQPQHF.